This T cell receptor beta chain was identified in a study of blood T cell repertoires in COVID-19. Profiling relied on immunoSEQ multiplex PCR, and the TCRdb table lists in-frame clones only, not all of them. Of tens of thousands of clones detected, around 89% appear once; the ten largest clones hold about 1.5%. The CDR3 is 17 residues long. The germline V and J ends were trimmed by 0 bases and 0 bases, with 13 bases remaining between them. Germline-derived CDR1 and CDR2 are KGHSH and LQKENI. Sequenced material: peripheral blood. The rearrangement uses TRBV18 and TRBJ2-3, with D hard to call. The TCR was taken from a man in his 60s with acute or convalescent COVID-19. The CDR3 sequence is CASSPPLASASTDTQYF. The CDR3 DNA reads TGTGCCAGCTCACCACCCCTCGCGAGTGCTAGCACAGATACGCAGTATTTT.